This is a list of T cell receptor beta chains from one sample in a study of identical twins. One entry per CDR3 protein results from TCRdb running MiXCR on the 5' RACE reads. The table lists hundreds of thousands of distinct CDR3 sequences, roughly an eighth of them singletons. Another study also made use of these data, one on yellow fever vaccine responses in identical twins.

Input material: CD8+ T cells sorted from blood. These receptors all stem from a woman younger than 30 in good health. CDR3s include the opening cysteine and the closing phenylalanine or tryptophan. D genes are given only for firm matches. A clone size is listed for some rows: how often the clone was seen (once, few, many), or a class if it is expanded.

cdr3_nt	cdr3_aa	clone_size	j_call	v_call	d_call
TGCAGCGTCTACCTAGGTTACGAGCAGTACTTC	CSVYLGYEQYF	few	TRBJ2-7	TRBV29-1	-
TGTGCCAGCAGTTTACGTTTATACAATGAGCAGTTCTTC	CASSLRLYNEQFF	many	TRBJ2-1	TRBV28	-
TGTGCCAGCAGCCCTTCCGGGGGCCCTGGATTTATGGATTACAATGAGCAGTTCTTC	CASSPSGGPGFMDYNEQFF	-	TRBJ2-1	TRBV7-8	-
TGTGCCAGCAGGTCTACTAACACCGGGGAGCTGTTTTTT	CASRSTNTGELFF	many	TRBJ2-2	TRBV12-3/TRBV12-4	-
TGTGCCACCAGCACAAGACTAGCGGGAAGCGACGAGCAGTACTTC	CATSTRLAGSDEQYF	-	TRBJ2-7	TRBV15	TRBD2
TGTGCCAGCAGCCCAGGGAGGGGGGAGACCCAGTACTTC	CASSPGRGETQYF	few	TRBJ2-5	TRBV28	-
TGTGCCAGCAACAAACTACAGGGGGGCGAGACCCAGTACTTC	CASNKLQGGETQYF	-	TRBJ2-5	TRBV6-1	TRBD1
TGTGCCAGCAGCCCTAGGACAGGGAGGTTTACAGATACGCAGTATTTT	CASSPRTGRFTDTQYF	few	TRBJ2-3	TRBV11-2	TRBD1
TGTGCCAGCAGCTTAATAACGTGGGGCAATGAGCAGTTCTTC	CASSLITWGNEQFF	many	TRBJ2-1	TRBV7-9	-
TGTGCCAGCAGCCAAGAGGGAGGGGGACAGTCTGTCTACGAGCAGTACTTC	CASSQEGGGQSVYEQYF	few	TRBJ2-7	TRBV4-2	-
TGTGCCAGCAGACAGGGAGGGCCTGCTGAAGCTTTCTTT	CASRQGGPAEAFF	few	TRBJ1-1	TRBV12-3/TRBV12-4	-
TGTGCCAGCAGCCCATACGGGGACAGTAACACCGGGGAGCTGTTTTTT	CASSPYGDSNTGELFF	-	TRBJ2-2	TRBV27	TRBD1
TGTGCCAGCAGCTTAGCCGGGACTTACGGCCTCGATGAGCAGTTCTTC	CASSLAGTYGLDEQFF	-	TRBJ2-1	TRBV11-2	-
TGCAGCGCCCCGCTAGCTGGGAGCTCCTACAATGAGCAGTTCTTC	CSAPLAGSSYNEQFF	few	TRBJ2-1	TRBV29-1	-
TGTGCCAGCAGCCAAGATCCTACCACTAGCGGGGGGAGCGGGGAGCTGTTTTTT	CASSQDPTTSGGSGELFF	few	TRBJ2-2	TRBV3-1	TRBD2
TGTGCCAGCAGCGATCATATGGGACGGGACCAAGAGACCCAGTACTTC	CASSDHMGRDQETQYF	-	TRBJ2-5	TRBV7-9	-
TGTGCCAGCAGCCAAGATTACTTCGGGACAGGGTTGAGGTTGAAGGGTGGCGAGCAGTACTTC	CASSQDYFGTGLRLKGGEQYF	few	TRBJ2-7	TRBV4-2	TRBD1
TGTGCCAGCAGTGACAGGGGGTCCTATGGCTACACCTTC	CASSDRGSYGYTF	few	TRBJ1-2	TRBV2	TRBD1
TGTGCCACCAGCAGAGGTGGGGGGGGCATTGAGTACAATGAGCAGTTCTTC	CATSRGGGGIEYNEQFF	-	TRBJ2-1	TRBV15	-
TGTGCCAGCAGTGAGCGAGTCCGACCAAAGGAGACCCAGTACTTC	CASSERVRPKETQYF	-	TRBJ2-5	TRBV28	-